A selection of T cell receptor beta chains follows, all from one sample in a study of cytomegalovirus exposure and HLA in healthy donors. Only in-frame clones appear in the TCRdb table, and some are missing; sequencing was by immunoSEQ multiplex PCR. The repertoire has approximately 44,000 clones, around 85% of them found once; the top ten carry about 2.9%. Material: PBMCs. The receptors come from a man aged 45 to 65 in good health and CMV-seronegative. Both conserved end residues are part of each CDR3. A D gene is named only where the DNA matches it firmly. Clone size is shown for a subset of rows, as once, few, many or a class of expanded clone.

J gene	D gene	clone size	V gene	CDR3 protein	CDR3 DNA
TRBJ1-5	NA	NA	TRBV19	CASSTQRDYQPQHF	TGTGCCAGTAGTACGCAAAGGGACTATCAGCCCCAGCATTTT
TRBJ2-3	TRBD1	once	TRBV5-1	CASSPRTGSSTDTQYF	TGCGCCAGCTCTCCTCGGACAGGGTCTAGCACAGATACGCAGTATTTT
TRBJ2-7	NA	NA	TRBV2	CASKGGYYEQYF	TGTGCCAGCAAAGGCGGGTACTACGAGCAGTACTTC
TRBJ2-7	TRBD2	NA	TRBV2	CASRRDYSYEQYF	TGTGCCAGCAGACGGGACTACTCCTACGAGCAGTACTTC
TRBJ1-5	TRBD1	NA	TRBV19	CASGAGGRDRGRQPQHF	TGTGCCAGTGGGGCCGGCGGGCGGGACAGGGGGCGTCAGCCCCAGCATTTT
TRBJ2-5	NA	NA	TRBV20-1	CSEKPQETQYF	TGCAGTGAGAAGCCTCAAGAGACCCAGTACTTC
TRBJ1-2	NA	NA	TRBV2	CASSETPRVWGYTF	TGTGCCAGCAGTGAAACCCCTCGCGTCTGGGGCTACACCTTC
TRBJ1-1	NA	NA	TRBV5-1	CASVMNTEAFF	TGCGCCAGCGTCATGAACACTGAAGCTTTCTTT
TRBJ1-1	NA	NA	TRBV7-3	CASSSNGMGGTEAFF	TGTGCCAGCAGCTCCAACGGGATGGGTGGCACTGAAGCTTTCTTT
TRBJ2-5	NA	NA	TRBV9	CASSTNPGGTAQETQYF	TGTGCCAGCAGCACTAACCCGGGAGGGACAGCCCAAGAGACCCAGTACTTC
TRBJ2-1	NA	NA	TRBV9	CASRGGTGEQFF	TGTGCCAGCAGGGGGGGGACAGGTGAGCAGTTCTTC
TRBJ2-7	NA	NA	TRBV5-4	CASSLGREQYF	TGTGCCAGCAGCTTGGGGAGGGAGCAGTACTTC
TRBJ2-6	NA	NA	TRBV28	CASVPTGAWSGANVLTF	TGTGCCAGCGTCCCAACAGGAGCTTGGTCTGGGGCCAACGTCCTGACTTTC
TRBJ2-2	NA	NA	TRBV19	CASSIPSWTARGTGELFF	TGTGCCAGTAGTATCCCCTCCTGGACCGCACGGGGCACCGGGGAGCTGTTTTTT
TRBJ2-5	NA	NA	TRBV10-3	CAISDPTVLQETQYF	TGTGCCATCAGTGACCCGACAGTACTTCAAGAGACCCAGTACTTC
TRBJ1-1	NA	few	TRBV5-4	CASSLPGQTMNTEAFF	TGTGCCAGCAGCTTACCCGGACAGACTATGAACACTGAAGCTTTCTTT
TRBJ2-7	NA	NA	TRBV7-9	CSSSSSTGRYEQYF	TGTTCCAGCAGCTCGTCGACAGGGAGGTACGAGCAGTACTTC
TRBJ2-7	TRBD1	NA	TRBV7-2	CASSWRGTGEFEQYF	TGTGCCAGCAGCTGGCGGGGGACAGGGGAATTTGAGCAGTACTTC
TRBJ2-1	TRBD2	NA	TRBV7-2	CASSLVAGGRNEQFF	TGTGCCAGCAGCTTAGTAGCGGGGGGGAGGAATGAGCAGTTCTTC
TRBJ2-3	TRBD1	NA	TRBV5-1	CASSSGQAASTDTQYF	TGCGCCAGCAGCTCCGGACAGGCCGCAAGCACAGATACGCAGTATTTT
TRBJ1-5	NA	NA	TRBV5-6	CASSLSAGVQPQHF	TGTGCCAGCAGCTTGTCGGCAGGGGTCCAGCCCCAGCATTTT
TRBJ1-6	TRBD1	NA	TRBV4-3	CASSPTPGQGFSPLHF	TGCGCCAGCAGCCCGACCCCGGGACAGGGGTTTTCACCCCTCCACTTT
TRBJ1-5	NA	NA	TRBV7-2	CASSLARGQPQHF	TGTGCCAGCAGCTTAGCGCGGGGTCAGCCCCAGCATTTT
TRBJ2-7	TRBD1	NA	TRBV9	CASSLRQGSYEQYF	TGTGCCAGCAGCCTCCGACAGGGATCCTACGAGCAGTACTTC
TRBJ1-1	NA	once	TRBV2	CASPGRSTEAFF	TGTGCCAGCCCAGGCCGCTCAACTGAAGCTTTCTTT
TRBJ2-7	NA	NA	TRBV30	CAWSVLVASQQYF	TGTGCCTGGAGTGTTTTGGTAGCTTCGCAGCAGTACTTC
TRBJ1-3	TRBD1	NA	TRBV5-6	CASSSGQGGNTIYF	TGTGCCAGCAGCTCGGGACAGGGTGGAAACACCATATATTTT
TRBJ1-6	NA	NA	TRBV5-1	CASSSVTNSPLHF	TGCGCCAGCTCGTCCGTCACTAATTCCCCCCTCCACTTT
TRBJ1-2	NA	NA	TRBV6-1	CASSTRTIYGYTF	TGTGCCAGCAGTACCCGGACTATCTATGGCTACACCTTC
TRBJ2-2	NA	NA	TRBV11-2	CASSLVVGELFF	TGTGCCAGCAGCTTAGTAGTCGGGGAGCTGTTTTTT
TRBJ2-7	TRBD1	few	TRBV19	CASSIRQGAYEQYF	TGTGCCAGTAGTATCCGGCAGGGGGCCTACGAGCAGTACTTC
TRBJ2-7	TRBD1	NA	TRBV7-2	CASSLRAGGRSYEQYF	TGTGCCAGCAGCTTACGCGCAGGGGGTCGCTCCTACGAGCAGTACTTC